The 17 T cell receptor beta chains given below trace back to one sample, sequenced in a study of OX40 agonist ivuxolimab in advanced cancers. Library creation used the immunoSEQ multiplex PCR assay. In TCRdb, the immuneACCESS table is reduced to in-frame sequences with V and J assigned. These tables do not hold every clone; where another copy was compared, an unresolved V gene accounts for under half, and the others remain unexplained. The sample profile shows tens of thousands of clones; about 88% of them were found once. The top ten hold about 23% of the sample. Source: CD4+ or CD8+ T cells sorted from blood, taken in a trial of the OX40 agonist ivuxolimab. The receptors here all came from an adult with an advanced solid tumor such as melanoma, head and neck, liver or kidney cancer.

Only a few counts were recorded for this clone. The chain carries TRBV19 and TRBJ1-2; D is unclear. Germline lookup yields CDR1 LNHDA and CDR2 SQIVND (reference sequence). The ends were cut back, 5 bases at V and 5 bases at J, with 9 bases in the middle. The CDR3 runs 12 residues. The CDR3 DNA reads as TGTGCCAGTAGTCCAGACAAGTATGGCTACACCTTC. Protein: CASSPDKYGYTF.

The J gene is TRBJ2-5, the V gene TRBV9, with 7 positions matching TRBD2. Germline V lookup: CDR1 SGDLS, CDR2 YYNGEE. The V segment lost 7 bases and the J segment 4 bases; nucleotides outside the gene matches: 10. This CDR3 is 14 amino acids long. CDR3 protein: CASGRDSGGETQYF. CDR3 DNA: TGTGCCAGCGGACGGGACTCGGGGGGAGAGACCCAGTACTTC.

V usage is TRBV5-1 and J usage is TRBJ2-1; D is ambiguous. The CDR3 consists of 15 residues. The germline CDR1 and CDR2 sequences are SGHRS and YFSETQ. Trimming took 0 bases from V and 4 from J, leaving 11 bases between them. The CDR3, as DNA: TGCGCCAGCAGCTTGGAGAGCGCGTCGTACAATGAGCAGTTCTTC. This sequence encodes CASSLESASYNEQFF.

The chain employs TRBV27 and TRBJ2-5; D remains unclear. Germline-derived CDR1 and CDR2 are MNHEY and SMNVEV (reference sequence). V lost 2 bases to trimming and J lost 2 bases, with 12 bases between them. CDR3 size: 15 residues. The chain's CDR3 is CASSLESRYQETQYF. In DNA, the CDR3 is TGTGCCAGCAGTTTAGAGTCCAGGTATCAAGAGACCCAGTACTTC.

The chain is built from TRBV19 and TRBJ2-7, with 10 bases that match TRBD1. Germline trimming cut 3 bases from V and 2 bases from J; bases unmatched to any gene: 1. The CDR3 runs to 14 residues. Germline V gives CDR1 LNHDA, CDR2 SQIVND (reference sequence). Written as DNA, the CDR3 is TGTGCCAGTAGTATTGGACAGGGGGCCTACGAGCAGTACTTC. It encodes CASSIGQGAYEQYF.

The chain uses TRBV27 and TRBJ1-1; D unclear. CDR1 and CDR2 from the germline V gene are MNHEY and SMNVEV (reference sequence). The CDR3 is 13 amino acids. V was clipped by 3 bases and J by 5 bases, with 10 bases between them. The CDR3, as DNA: TGTGCCAGCAGTTTCGGCGATGGGACTGAAGCTTTCTTT. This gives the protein CASSFGDGTEAFF.

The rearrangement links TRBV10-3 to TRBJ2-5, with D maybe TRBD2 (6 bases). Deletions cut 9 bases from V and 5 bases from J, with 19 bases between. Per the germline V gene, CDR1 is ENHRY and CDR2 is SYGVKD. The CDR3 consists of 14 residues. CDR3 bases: TGTGCCATACGGGGGTCAAGGGAGGTGGAGACCCAGTACTTC. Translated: CAIRGSREVETQYF.

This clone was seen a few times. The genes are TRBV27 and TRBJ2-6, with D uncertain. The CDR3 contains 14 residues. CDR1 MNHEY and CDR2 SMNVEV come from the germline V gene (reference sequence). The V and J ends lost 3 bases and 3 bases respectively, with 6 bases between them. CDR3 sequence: CASSLLGGANVLTF. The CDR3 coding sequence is TGTGCCAGCAGTTTGCTAGGTGGGGCCAACGTCCTGACTTTC.

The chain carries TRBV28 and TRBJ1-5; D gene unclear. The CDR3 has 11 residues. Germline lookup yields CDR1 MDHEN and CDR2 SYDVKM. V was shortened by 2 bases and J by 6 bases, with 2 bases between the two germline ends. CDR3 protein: CASSLGQPQHF. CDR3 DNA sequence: TGTGCCAGCAGTTTAGGTCAGCCCCAGCATTTT.

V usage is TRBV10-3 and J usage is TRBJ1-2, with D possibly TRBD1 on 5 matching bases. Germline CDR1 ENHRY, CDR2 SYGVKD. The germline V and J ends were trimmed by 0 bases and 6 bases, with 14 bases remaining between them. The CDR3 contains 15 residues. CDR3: CAISESRGGVDGYTF. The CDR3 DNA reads TGTGCCATCAGTGAGTCGAGGGGAGGGGTGGATGGCTACACCTTC.

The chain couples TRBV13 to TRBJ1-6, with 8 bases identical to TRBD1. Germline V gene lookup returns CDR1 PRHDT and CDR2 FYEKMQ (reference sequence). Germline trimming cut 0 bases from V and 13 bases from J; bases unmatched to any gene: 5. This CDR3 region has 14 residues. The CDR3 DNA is TGTGCCAGCAGCTTAGGCCGGACAGGGCTCCCCCTCCACTTT. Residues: CASSLGRTGLPLHF.

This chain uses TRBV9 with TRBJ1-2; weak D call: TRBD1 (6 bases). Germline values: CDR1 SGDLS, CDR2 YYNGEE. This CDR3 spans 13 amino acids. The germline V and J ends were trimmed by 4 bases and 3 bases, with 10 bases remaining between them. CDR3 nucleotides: TGTGCCAGCAGCCAAGGGGGGGACTATGGCTACACCTTC. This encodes CASSQGGDYGYTF.

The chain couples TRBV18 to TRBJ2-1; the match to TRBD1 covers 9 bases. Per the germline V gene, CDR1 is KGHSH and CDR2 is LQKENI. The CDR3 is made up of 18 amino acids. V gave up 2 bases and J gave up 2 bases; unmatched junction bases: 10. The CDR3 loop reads CASSPTGGGLVAYNEQFF. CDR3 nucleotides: TGTGCCAGCTCACCAACAGGGGGCGGATTAGTAGCCTACAATGAGCAGTTCTTC. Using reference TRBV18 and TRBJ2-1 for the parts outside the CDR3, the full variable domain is NAGVMQNPRHLVRRRGQEARLRCSPMKGHSHVYWYRQLPEEGLKFMVYLQKENIIDESGMPKERFSAEFPKEGPSILRIQQVVRGDSAAYFCASSPTGGGLVAYNEQFFGPGTRLTVL.

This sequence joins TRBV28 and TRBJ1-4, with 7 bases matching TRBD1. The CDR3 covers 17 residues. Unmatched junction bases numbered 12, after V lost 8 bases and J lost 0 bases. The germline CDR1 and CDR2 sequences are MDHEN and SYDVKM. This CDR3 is CASGGGQVFATNEKLFF. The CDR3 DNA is TGTGCCAGCGGAGGTGGACAGGTCTTTGCAACTAATGAAAAACTGTTTTTT.

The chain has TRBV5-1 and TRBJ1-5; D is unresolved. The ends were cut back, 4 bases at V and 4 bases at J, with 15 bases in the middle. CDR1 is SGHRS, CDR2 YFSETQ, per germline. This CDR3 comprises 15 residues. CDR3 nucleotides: TGCGCCAGCAGCATCGCCGGACTTGAAAATCAGCCCCAGCATTTT. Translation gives CASSIAGLENQPQHF.

The CDR3 DNA reads TGTGCCAGCAGTGACGAAGGGGGAAGAGGAGAGACCCAGTACTTC. Protein product: CASSDEGGRGETQYF. V usage is TRBV2 and J usage is TRBJ2-5, with D possibly TRBD1 on 6 matching bases. The CDR3 has 15 amino acids. CDR1 and CDR2 from the germline V gene are SNHLY and FYNNEI. Trimming removed 3 bases at V and 4 bases at J, with 15 bases between.

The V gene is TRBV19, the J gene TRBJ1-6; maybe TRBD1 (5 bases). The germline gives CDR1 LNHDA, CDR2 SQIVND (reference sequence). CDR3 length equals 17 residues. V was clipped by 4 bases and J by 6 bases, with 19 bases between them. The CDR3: CASSSLLWGNGNSPLHF. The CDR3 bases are TGTGCCAGTAGTAGCCTCCTTTGGGGGAACGGTAATTCACCCCTCCACTTT. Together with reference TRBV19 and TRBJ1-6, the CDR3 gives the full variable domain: DGGITQSPKYLFRKEGQNVTLSCEQNLNHDAMYWYRQDPGQGLRLIYYSQIVNDFQKGDIAEGYSVSREKKESFPLTVTSAQKNPTAFYLCASSSLLWGNGNSPLHFGNGTRLTVT.